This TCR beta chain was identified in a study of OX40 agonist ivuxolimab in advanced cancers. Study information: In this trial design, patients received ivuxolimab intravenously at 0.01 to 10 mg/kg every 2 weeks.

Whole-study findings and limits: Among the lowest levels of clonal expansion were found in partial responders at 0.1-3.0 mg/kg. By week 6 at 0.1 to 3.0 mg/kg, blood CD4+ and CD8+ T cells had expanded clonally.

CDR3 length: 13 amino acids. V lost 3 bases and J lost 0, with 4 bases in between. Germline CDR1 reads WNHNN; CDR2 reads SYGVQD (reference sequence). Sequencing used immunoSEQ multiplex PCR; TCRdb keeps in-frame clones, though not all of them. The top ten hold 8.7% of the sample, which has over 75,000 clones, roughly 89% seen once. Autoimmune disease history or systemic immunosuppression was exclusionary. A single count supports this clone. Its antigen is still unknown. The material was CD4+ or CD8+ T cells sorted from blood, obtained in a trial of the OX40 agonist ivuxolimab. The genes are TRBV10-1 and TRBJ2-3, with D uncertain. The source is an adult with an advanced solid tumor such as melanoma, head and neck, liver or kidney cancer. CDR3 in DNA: TGCGCCAGCAGTGACAGTAGCACAGATACGCAGTATTTT. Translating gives CASSDSSTDTQYF.